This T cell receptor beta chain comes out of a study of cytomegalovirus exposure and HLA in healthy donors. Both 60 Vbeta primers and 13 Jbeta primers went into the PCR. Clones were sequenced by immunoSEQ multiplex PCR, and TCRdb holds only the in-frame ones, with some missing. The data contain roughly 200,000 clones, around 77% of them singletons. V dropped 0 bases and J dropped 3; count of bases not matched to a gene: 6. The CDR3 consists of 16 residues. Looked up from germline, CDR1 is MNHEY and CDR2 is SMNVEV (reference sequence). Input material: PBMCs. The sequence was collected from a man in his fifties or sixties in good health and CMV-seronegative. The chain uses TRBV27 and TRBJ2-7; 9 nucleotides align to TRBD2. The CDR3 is CASSLSGAGGIYEQYF. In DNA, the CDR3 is TGTGCCAGCAGTTTATCGGGAGCGGGAGGAATCTACGAGCAGTACTTC.